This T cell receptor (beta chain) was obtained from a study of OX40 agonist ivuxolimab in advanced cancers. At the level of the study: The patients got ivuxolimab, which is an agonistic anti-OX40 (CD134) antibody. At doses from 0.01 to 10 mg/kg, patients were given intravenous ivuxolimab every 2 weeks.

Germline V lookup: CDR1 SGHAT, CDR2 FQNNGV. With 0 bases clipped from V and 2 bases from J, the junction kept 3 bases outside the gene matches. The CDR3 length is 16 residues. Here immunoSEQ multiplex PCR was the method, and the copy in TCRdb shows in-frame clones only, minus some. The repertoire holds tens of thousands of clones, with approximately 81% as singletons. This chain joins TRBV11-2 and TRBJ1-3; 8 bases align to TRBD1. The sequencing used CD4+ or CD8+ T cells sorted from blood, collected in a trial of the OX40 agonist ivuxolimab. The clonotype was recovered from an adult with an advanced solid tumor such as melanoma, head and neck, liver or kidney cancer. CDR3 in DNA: TGTGCCAGCAGCTTAGATCGGACAGGGACTGGAAACACCATATATTTT. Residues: CASSLDRTGTGNTIYF.